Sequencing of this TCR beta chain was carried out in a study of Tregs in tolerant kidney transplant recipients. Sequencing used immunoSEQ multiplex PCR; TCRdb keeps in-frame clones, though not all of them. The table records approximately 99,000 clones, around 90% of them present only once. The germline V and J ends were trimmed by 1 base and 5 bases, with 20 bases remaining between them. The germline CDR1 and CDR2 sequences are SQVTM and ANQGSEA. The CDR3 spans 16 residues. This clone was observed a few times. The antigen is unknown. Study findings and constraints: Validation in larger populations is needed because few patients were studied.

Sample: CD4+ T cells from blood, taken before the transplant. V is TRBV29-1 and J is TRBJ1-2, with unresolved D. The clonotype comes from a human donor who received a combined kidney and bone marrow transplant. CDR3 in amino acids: CSVEGGGLIDVYGYTF. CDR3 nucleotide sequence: TGCAGCGTTGAAGGGGGAGGCCTCATCGATGTATATGGCTACACCTTC.